This entry lists 27 T cell receptor beta chains sequenced from one sample in a study of T cell changes during pregnancy in multiple sclerosis. Repertoires were generated with immunoSEQ multiplex PCR, while TCRdb's copy carries only in-frame clones and drops some. The table lists over 90,000 clones, 85% to 95% of them singletons. Material: peripheral blood, obtained after pregnancy. These receptors all stem from a female donor with multiple sclerosis, enrolled in a pregnancy study.

The chain combines TRBV19 with TRBJ1-2; D is possibly TRBD1 (6 bases). Trimming stripped 9 bases from V and 4 bases from J, with 12 bases between. This CDR3 comprises 12 residues. CDR1 and CDR2 (germline): LNHDA, SQIVND (reference sequence). The CDR3 coding sequence is TGTGCCAGCCGCTTGGACAGCTATGGCTACACCTTC. Translated, it gives CASRLDSYGYTF.

The V and J genes are TRBV9 and TRBJ2-1; 10 positions agree with TRBD1. V gave up 0 bases and J gave up 2 bases; unmatched junction bases: 2. Germline assignment: CDR1 SGDLS and CDR2 YYNGEE. The CDR3 sequence is 16 residues long. The CDR3 sequence: CASSVDGTGAYNEQFF. The CDR3 DNA reads as TGTGCCAGCAGCGTAGATGGGACAGGGGCCTACAATGAGCAGTTCTTC.

The chain employs TRBV2 and TRBJ2-3; 9 bases are shared with TRBD2. J lost 6 bases, V lost 7 bases, and 14 bases had no gene match. Germline V gene sequence: CDR1 SNHLY, CDR2 FYNNEI. This CDR3 is 16 amino acids long. The CDR3 nucleotides read TGTGCCAGCAACCTACGGGGTAGCGGGGGATCGGATACGCAGTATTTT. Amino acids: CASNLRGSGGSDTQYF.

The chain has TRBV7-9 and TRBJ2-5, with 9 bases lining up with TRBD2. J lost 3 bases, V lost 5 bases, and 13 bases had no gene match. The length of the CDR3 is 17 residues. The germline V gene encodes CDR1 SEHNR and CDR2 FQNEAQ (reference sequence). The CDR3 bases are TGTGCCAGCAGCCCACCCCACCGACTAGCGGACAAAGAGACCCAGTACTTC. Its translation: CASSPPHRLADKETQYF.

This chain links TRBV18 with TRBJ2-5, with 7 bases that match TRBD2. Germline V gene lookup returns CDR1 KGHSH and CDR2 LQKENI. The J segment lost 4 bases and the V segment lost 0 bases, leaving 5 bases of the junction unmatched. This CDR3 is built from 15 residues. The CDR3 DNA reads as TGTGCCAGCTCACCACCGGCCCTAGCGGCAGAGACCCAGTACTTC. Translated, it gives CASSPPALAAETQYF.

This clone was found once. The chain recombines TRBV5-5 with TRBJ2-7; TRBD2 matches at 7 bases. Germline CDR1 SGHKS, CDR2 YYEKEE (reference sequence). The CDR3 is made up of 15 amino acids. With 0 bases clipped from V and 3 bases from J, the junction kept 6 bases outside the gene matches. For the CDR3, the DNA is TGTGCCAGCAGCTTGGTGGGCGCGGGGGACTACGAGCAGTACTTC. Protein sequence: CASSLVGAGDYEQYF.

This clone showed up just once. V is TRBV5-1 and J is TRBJ1-1; unclear D gene. This CDR3 region has 14 residues. V lost 4 bases, J lost 1 base, and 11 bases lay in between. Germline V lookup: CDR1 SGHRS, CDR2 YFSETQ. In nucleotides, the CDR3 is TGCGCCAGCAGCCCCAGAGCGGGGAACACTGAAGCTTTCTTT. This translates into CASSPRAGNTEAFF.

This chain links TRBV5-1 with TRBJ2-1; 10 positions agree with TRBD2. The germline V gene has CDR1 SGHRS and CDR2 YFSETQ. CDR3 length: 18 amino acids. The V segment lost 3 bases and the J segment 0 bases; nucleotides outside the gene matches: 9. The CDR3 DNA reads TGCGCCAGCAGCTCCCCGACTAGCGGGCATAGCTCCTACAATGAGCAGTTCTTC. The encoded protein is CASSSPTSGHSSYNEQFF.

The rearrangement uses TRBV5-1 and TRBJ2-1; D unclear. The germline V and J ends were trimmed by 0 bases and 6 bases, with 13 bases remaining between them. The germline gives CDR1 SGHRS, CDR2 YFSETQ. The CDR3 loop spans 15 amino acids. The CDR3 here is CASSLALLYGNEQFF. As DNA, the CDR3 is TGCGCCAGCAGCTTGGCTCTCCTCTATGGCAATGAGCAGTTCTTC.

This chain uses TRBV30 with TRBJ1-5; TRBD1 is a possible D gene (5 bases). The CDR3 totals 15 residues. CDR1 and CDR2 from the germline V gene are GTSNPN and SVGIG (reference sequence). V lost 1 base and J lost 1, with 11 bases in between. CDR3 in DNA: TGTGCCTGGAGTGGACCGGGGGTAAGCAATCAGCCCCAGCATTTT. Translated, it gives CAWSGPGVSNQPQHF. The full variable domain, its missing parts supplied by reference TRBV30 and TRBJ1-5, is SQTIHQWPATLVQPVGSPLSLECTVEGTSNPNLYWYRQAAGRGLQLLFYSVGIGQISSEVPQNLSASRPQDRQFILSSKKLLLSDSGFYLCAWSGPGVSNQPQHFGDGTRLSIL.

This chain uses TRBV5-6 with TRBJ1-2; 8 bases are shared with TRBD1. Trimming at V came to 0 bases and at J to 6 bases, leaving 7 bases not matched to a gene. This CDR3 is 15 amino acids long. Germline CDR1 is SGHDT and CDR2 is YYEEEE. CDR3 sequence reads: CASSLVADRAHGYTF. The DNA of the CDR3 is TGTGCCAGCAGCTTGGTTGCGGACAGGGCCCATGGCTACACCTTC. Looking up the rest from reference TRBV5-6 and TRBJ1-2 gives the full variable domain: DAGVTQSPTHLIKTRGQQVTLRCSPKSGHDTVSWYQQALGQGPQFIFQYYEEEERQRGNFPDRFSGHQFPNYSSELNVNALLLGDSALYLCASSLVADRAHGYTFGSGTRLTVV.

This chain connects TRBV11-3 to TRBJ2-1, with TRBD1 as a possible D gene (5 bases). CDR3 size: 15 residues. The V end was cut by 2 bases, the J end by 1 base, with 9 bases between. The V gene's germline CDR1 is SGHNT and CDR2 YENEEA. In DNA form, the CDR3 reads TGTGCCAGCAGCTTATGGGGCGGTTCCTACAATGAGCAGTTCTTC. It encodes CASSLWGGSYNEQFF.

The chain carries TRBV7-9 and TRBJ1-1; D unresolved. The germline V gene encodes CDR1 SEHNR and CDR2 FQNEAQ (reference sequence). V was shortened by 3 bases and J by 2 bases, with 7 bases between the two germline ends. The CDR3 has 13 residues. The chain's CDR3 is CASSFEGNTEAFF. The CDR3 nucleotides read TGTGCCAGCAGCTTTGAGGGTAACACTGAAGCTTTCTTT.

V usage is TRBV11-2 and J usage is TRBJ2-1; 7 positions agree with TRBD2. The CDR3 spans 16 residues. The J segment lost 3 bases and the V segment lost 4 bases, leaving 9 bases of the junction unmatched. Germline-derived CDR1 and CDR2 are SGHAT and FQNNGV. The CDR3 sequence: CASSYSGRGNYNEQFF. The CDR3 nucleotides are TGTGCCAGCAGCTACAGTGGGCGGGGGAACTACAATGAGCAGTTCTTC.

J is TRBJ2-1 and V is TRBV19; 7 bases agree with TRBD2. The germline V gene encodes CDR1 LNHDA and CDR2 SQIVND (reference sequence). The V segment lost 4 bases and the J segment 0 bases; nucleotides outside the gene matches: 6. The CDR3 sequence is 16 residues long. CDR3 DNA: TGTGCCAGTAGTACCCAAGCGGGACGCTCCTACAATGAGCAGTTCTTC. Protein product: CASSTQAGRSYNEQFF.

The chain couples TRBV9 to TRBJ2-7; possibly TRBD2 for D (6 bases). CDR1 is SGDLS, CDR2 YYNGEE, per germline. The V gene lost 4 bases and the J gene lost 3 bases, with 17 bases spanning the gap. The CDR3 is 15 amino acids. The CDR3 DNA is TGTGCCAGCAGCCTCCGGGACTCAATGGTCTACGAGCAGTACTTC. As protein: CASSLRDSMVYEQYF.

This chain joins TRBV7-3 and TRBJ2-1; a possible D gene is TRBD2 (5 bases). The CDR3 runs to 13 residues. Germline V gene data show CDR1 as SGHTA and CDR2 as FQGTGA. Trimming took off 5 bases at V and 10 bases at J, with 15 bases between the two ends. CDR3 residues: CASSPQGWEEQFF. The DNA for the CDR3 is TGTGCCAGCAGCCCACAAGGGTGGGAGGAGCAGTTCTTC.

This clone was observed once. The chain uses TRBV7-9 and TRBJ1-3, with D hard to call. With 3 bases removed from V and 0 bases from J, the gap between germline ends came to 9 bases. This CDR3 has 15 amino acids. Germline CDR1 reads SEHNR; CDR2 reads FQNEAQ (reference sequence). In nucleotides, the CDR3 is TGTGCCAGCAGCTTCGCCGCGGCCTCTGGAAACACCATATATTTT. It encodes CASSFAAASGNTIYF.

The CDR3 DNA follows: TGCGCCAGCAGCCAAGGGGGGCGGGGGGTGGCTCAGCCCCAGCATTTT. Translated, it gives CASSQGGRGVAQPQHF. This chain uses TRBV4-1 with TRBJ1-5; tentatively, D is TRBD1 (6 bases). The CDR3 extends over 16 amino acids. V was pared by 1 base and J by 6 bases, with 16 bases between. The germline CDR1 and CDR2 sequences are MGHRA and YSYEKL.

The chain employs TRBV30 and TRBJ1-1, with a weak D call TRBD1 (5 bases). The CDR3 is 14 amino acids. Between the trimmed V and J ends, which lost 0 bases and 3 bases, there was a span of 11 bases. Germline values: CDR1 GTSNPN, CDR2 SVGIG (reference sequence). The CDR3 protein is CAWSVRGRDTEAFF. The CDR3 DNA reads as TGTGCCTGGAGTGTACGGGGGAGGGACACTGAAGCTTTCTTT.

The chain joins TRBV9 to TRBJ2-7, with TRBD2 matching over 10 bases. The CDR3 is 15 residues long. CDR1 and CDR2 from the germline V gene are SGDLS and YYNGEE. With V trimmed by 0 bases and J by 6 bases, 6 bases remained unmatched. CDR3 DNA sequence: TGTGCCAGCAGCGTAGAGTCTAGCGGGAGTGGCGAGCAGTACTTC. It yields the protein CASSVESSGSGEQYF.

A single count supports this clone. The chain carries TRBV5-1 and TRBJ1-1; TRBD1 is a possible D gene (6 bases). V was clipped by 3 bases and J by 4 bases, with 19 bases between them. Germline loops: CDR1 SGHRS, CDR2 YFSETQ. CDR3 length equals 16 residues. The CDR3 sequence is CASSWARTQGSTEAFF. The CDR3 DNA reads as TGCGCCAGCAGCTGGGCACGGACCCAGGGGTCCACTGAAGCTTTCTTT.

V gene TRBV5-1 combines with J gene TRBJ2-5; a weak D match, TRBD2 (5 bases). This CDR3 spans 14 amino acids. The germline CDR1 and CDR2 sequences are SGHRS and YFSETQ. V lost 4 bases and J 1 base, leaving 11 bases between the germline ends. As DNA, the CDR3 is TGCGCCAGCAGCCCTCGGGCGGGCCAAGAGACCCAGTACTTC. It encodes CASSPRAGQETQYF.

The chain couples TRBV29-1 to TRBJ2-1, with D tentatively TRBD1 (8 bases). The CDR3 is 11 amino acids. Trimming left V 5 bases short and J 15 bases short, with 17 bases between. Germline lookup yields CDR1 SQVTM and CDR2 ANQGSEA. The CDR3 DNA follows: TGCAGCGTTCTCGGACAGGGCGGGGGGTTCTTC. It specifies CSVLGQGGGFF.

This chain links TRBV19 with TRBJ2-1; D uncertain. From germline, CDR1 is LNHDA and CDR2 SQIVND (reference sequence). The CDR3 sequence is 15 residues long. V was cut by 2 bases and J by 5 bases, with 13 bases left in between. The CDR3: CASSIRGAPHNEQFF. For the CDR3, the DNA is TGTGCCAGTAGTATAAGAGGCGCTCCCCACAATGAGCAGTTCTTC. Together with reference TRBV19 and TRBJ2-1, the CDR3 gives the full variable domain: DGGITQSPKYLFRKEGQNVTLSCEQNLNHDAMYWYRQDPGQGLRLIYYSQIVNDFQKGDIAEGYSVSREKKESFPLTVTSAQKNPTAFYLCASSIRGAPHNEQFFGPGTRLTVL.

The sample holds one count of this clone. The chain recombines TRBV7-6 with TRBJ1-3; D gene uncertain. This CDR3 is 14 amino acids long. CDR1 and CDR2 from the germline V gene are SGHVS and FNYEAQ. The V gene lost 4 bases and the J gene lost 0 bases, with 7 bases spanning the gap. CDR3 residues: CASSSRDSGNTIYF. CDR3 in DNA: TGTGCCAGCAGCTCCCGGGACTCTGGAAACACCATATATTTT. The full variable domain, in which reference TRBV7-6 and TRBJ1-3 provide the parts outside the CDR3, is GAGVSQSPRYKVTKRGQDVALRCDPISGHVSLYWYRQALGQGPEFLTYFNYEAQQDKSGLPNDRFSAERPEGSISTLTIQRTEQRDSAMYRCASSSRDSGNTIYFGEGSWLTVV.

The V call is TRBV5-1, the J call TRBJ1-1; no reliable D call. The CDR3 has 14 residues. The germline V gene has CDR1 SGHRS and CDR2 YFSETQ. V was shortened by 0 bases and J by 1 base, with 7 bases between the two germline ends. CDR3: CASSLDGGNTEAFF. CDR3 in DNA: TGCGCCAGCAGCTTGGATGGAGGGAACACTGAAGCTTTCTTT.